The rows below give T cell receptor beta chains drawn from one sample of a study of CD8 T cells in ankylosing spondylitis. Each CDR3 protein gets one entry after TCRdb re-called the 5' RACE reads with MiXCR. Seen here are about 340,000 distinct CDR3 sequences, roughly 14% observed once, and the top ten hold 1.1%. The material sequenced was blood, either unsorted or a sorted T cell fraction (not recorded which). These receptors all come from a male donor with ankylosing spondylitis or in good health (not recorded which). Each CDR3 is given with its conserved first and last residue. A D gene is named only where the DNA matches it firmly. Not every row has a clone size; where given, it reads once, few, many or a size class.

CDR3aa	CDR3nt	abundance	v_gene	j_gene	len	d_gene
CASSPPQAVSYEQYF	TGTGCCAGCTCACCACCGCAGGCCGTAAGCTACGAGCAGTACTTC	few	TRBV18	TRBJ2-7	15	NA
CSASGGTGVYEQYF	TGCAGTGCTAGTGGGGGGACAGGGGTCTACGAGCAGTACTTC	NA	TRBV20-1	TRBJ2-7	14	TRBD1
CASTLYQETQYF	TGTGCCAGCACCTTGTACCAAGAGACCCAGTACTTC	NA	TRBV6-1	TRBJ2-5	12	NA
CASRLGNPGELFF	TGTGCCAGCAGGCTAGGGAATCCCGGGGAGCTGTTTTTT	NA	TRBV12-3/TRBV12-4	TRBJ2-2	13	NA
CASSLVGTHNEQFF	TGTGCCAGCAGCTTAGTAGGGACACACAATGAGCAGTTCTTC	many	TRBV11-2	TRBJ2-1	14	NA
CASSEWGGRNTEAFF	TGTGCCAGCAGTGAATGGGGGGGCAGGAACACTGAAGCTTTCTTT	few	TRBV25-1	TRBJ1-1	15	NA
CASSLAGPNTGELFF	TGTGCCAGCAGTTTAGCGGGACCGAACACCGGGGAGCTGTTTTTT	few	TRBV12-3/TRBV12-4	TRBJ2-2	15	NA
CSARDPTSGHSYEQYF	TGCAGTGCTAGAGATCCAACTAGCGGGCACTCCTACGAGCAGTACTTC	few	TRBV20-1	TRBJ2-7	16	TRBD2
CASSSDRGRSDTQYF	TGCGCCAGCAGCTCGGACAGGGGGAGGTCAGATACGCAGTATTTT	NA	TRBV5-1	TRBJ2-3	15	TRBD1
CASSSDRGINEQFF	TGTGCCAGCAGCTCGGACAGGGGGATCAATGAGCAGTTCTTC	few	TRBV2	TRBJ2-1	14	TRBD1